This T cell receptor (beta chain) was found in a study of shared clonotypes between healthy human individuals (dated by TCRdb to 2018 to 2020). Some background on the complete study: A few men and a couple of women, aged 18 to 49 years, made up the cohort. For each donor, CD4 naive and CD4 memory were each given three plates, CD8 naive was given two plates, and CD8 memory was given one plate. To estimate repertoire size and how much clonotypes are shared between individuals, the study performed deep sequencing of blood TCR repertoires from about five healthy adults. To increase sequencing depth and limit assay-specific biases, different laboratories used diverse techniques to prepare libraries and sequence TCR repertoires. Each donor's leukapheresis produced roughly between about 0.9 and 9.5 billion PBMCs.

The V and J ends are trimmed by 8 bases and 6 bases, leaving 13 bases between them. Including the terminal cysteine and phenylalanine, the CDR3 comprises 13 residues. Only CDR3 DNA remains: 39 bases, in frame from the first base. Reading the germline V gene gives CDR1 SNHLY and CDR2 FYNNEI. On this clone itself: What antigen it recognizes has not been identified. Within one base of it there is no much larger clone, and no base qualities were kept.

Healthy HIV-negative adults with no recently reported acute infections or vaccinations were included as donors. Every donor was a Caucasian adult residing in Nashville, Tennessee, USA. CD4+ T cells were enriched by magnetic negative selection, after which naive cells were positively selected on CD45RA and the negative fraction was taken as the memory subset. Blood was collected by leukapheresis, and PBMCs were isolated by Ficoll-Histopaque density gradient centrifugation and then cryopreserved in liquid nitrogen vapor phase. Analytical flow cytometry was used to check the purity and quantity of every magnetically sorted T cell population. Each sorted fraction had its genomic DNA isolated and then quantified by UV absorbance on a Nanodrop 2000c. Using the deep immunoSEQ assay, TCR CDR3 regions were amplified from genomic DNA by multiplex PCR. Genomic DNA extracted from each cell subset was distributed evenly over all wells of several immunoSEQ 96-well plates, and each plate served as one replicate. Each replicate PCR for sorted subsets received about 220 ng genomic DNA, equal to roughly 29,000 T cell genomes. Purified libraries were measured with a Qubit 3.0 fluorometer, size-checked on a Bioanalyzer 2100, and measured again with the KAPA Library Quantification kit. Every immunoSEQ 96-well plate was sequenced on a separate single-read 150-cycle Illumina NextSeq 550 flow cell. Per the authors' processing: Because the immunoSEQ output included only junctional sequences and no quality scores, the filtering could not be the same as the filtering used for full-length reads. To assign V/J genes and CDR3, sequences were annotated against IMGT germline references using PyIR, a Python wrapper for IgBLAST v1.9. Reads with weak V/J assignments (E-value above 1e-6), missing CDR3, stop codons, out-of-frame junctions, or ambiguous translated residues were removed. A V3J clonotype was defined by an identical inferred V gene, J gene, and CDR3 amino acid sequence. To compute the percentage overlap between repertoires, the number of shared unique clonotypes was divided by the size of the smaller repertoire. Three approaches were used to assess repertoire richness: RTK rarefaction, the Chao1 estimator, and Recon v2.1 estimates of unobserved clonotypes. For all TCRbeta clonotypes obtained by the gDNA method from four donors, generation probabilities were computed with OLGA. TCRdb obtained this table from immuneACCESS and retained in-frame rearrangements with V and J assigned. These tables miss some clones; where compared with another copy, unresolved V genes account for less than half of the shortfall, and the remainder is unexplained. V, J and clone size derive from that table, while D and trimming were established from the DNA sequence. The sample data list about 2,500,000 clones, and roughly nine tenths of these were observed just once. Clones ranked in the top ten supply roughly 0.14% of the sample.

Findings and caveats that apply to the study as a whole: Higher generation probabilities were observed for clonotypes shared by all four sorted-subset donors than for non-shared clonotypes. Pairwise subsampling led to the expectation that sequencing depth would affect the degree of clonotype sharing among donors. Because the study included only a small number of donors, the genetic and exposure-history diversity represented was limited. Estimated clonotype richness was generally larger for naive than for memory subsets. Even with the large sequencing depth, rarefaction of the sorted-subset datasets indicated that sequencing was incomplete. Sampling was limited to blood, and TCR repertoires in tissue likely differ from TCR repertoires in blood. Roughly 5% of naive CD4, 3.5% of naive CD8, about 2.4% of memory CD4, and 0.35% to 0.4% of memory CD8 clonotypes were shared across several donors.

Sequenced input: naive CD4+ T cells sorted from blood. In the paper's terms, the cell subset or site label means: CD45RA+ positively selected. The origin of this receptor is a man aged 18 to 30 in good health. The chain is assembled from TRBV2 and TRBJ2-2, with the D gene too uncertain to name. This receptor has the CDR3 CASSDQAAGELFF. The nucleotide sequence reads as follows: TGTGCCAGCTCAGACCAAGCCGCCGGGGAGCTGTTTTTT.